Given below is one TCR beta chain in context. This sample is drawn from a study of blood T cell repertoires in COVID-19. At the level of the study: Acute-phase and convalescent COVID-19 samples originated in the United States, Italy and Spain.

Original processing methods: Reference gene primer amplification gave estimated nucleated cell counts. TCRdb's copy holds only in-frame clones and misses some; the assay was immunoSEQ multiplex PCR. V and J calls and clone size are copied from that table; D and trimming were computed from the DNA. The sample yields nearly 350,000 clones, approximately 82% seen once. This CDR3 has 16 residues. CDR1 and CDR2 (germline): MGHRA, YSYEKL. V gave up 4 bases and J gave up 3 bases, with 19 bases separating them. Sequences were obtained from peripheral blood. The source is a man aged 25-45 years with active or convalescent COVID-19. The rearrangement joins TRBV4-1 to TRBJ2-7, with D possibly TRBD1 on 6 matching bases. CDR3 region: CASSLNVEGVYYEQYF. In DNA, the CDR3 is TGCGCCAGCAGCCTAAATGTCGAGGGGGTCTACTACGAGCAGTACTTC.